The following is a T cell receptor (beta chain) sequence with its context. The antigen remains undetermined. This specimen comes from a study of cytomegalovirus exposure and HLA in healthy donors. As for the study in general: Earlier work reported 100 million or so unique TCR beta sequences from approximately 180 million T cells. General study results and limits: The study flagged approximately 180 TCR beta chains as cytomegalovirus-associated. Across donors, most TCRs were seen rarely, yet some public ones were widespread. When presence/absence was analysed, sequencing depth was taken to be roughly uniform across donors.

PCR was performed using 60 Vbeta and 13 Jbeta primers. Method: immunoSEQ multiplex PCR; TCRdb's copy keeps in-frame clones and lacks some. This sample yields about 200,000 clones, of which 75% to 80% are seen a single time; about 2% belongs to the top ten. The sequence derives from a male donor in good health and CMV-seronegative. Sample: PBMCs.

The CDR3 here is CASSPRTERNTIYF. The CDR3 DNA is TGTGCCAGCAGTCCGAGGACAGAGCGAAACACCATATATTTT. The chain combines TRBV6-5 with TRBJ1-3; D is possibly TRBD1 (6 bases). CDR3 length: 14 amino acids. V was trimmed by 5 bases and J by 5 bases, leaving 13 bases between them. Germline V gives CDR1 MNHEY, CDR2 SVGAGI.